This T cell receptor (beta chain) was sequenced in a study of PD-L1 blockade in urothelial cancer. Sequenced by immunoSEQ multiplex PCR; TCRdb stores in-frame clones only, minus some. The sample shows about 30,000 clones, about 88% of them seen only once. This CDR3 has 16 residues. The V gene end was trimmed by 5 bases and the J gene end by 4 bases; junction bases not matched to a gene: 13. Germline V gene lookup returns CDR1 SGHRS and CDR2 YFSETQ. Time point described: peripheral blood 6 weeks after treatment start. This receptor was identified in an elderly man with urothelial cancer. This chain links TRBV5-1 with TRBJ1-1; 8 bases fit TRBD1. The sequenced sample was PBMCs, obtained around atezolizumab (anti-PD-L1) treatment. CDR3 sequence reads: CASRRGGQGALTEAFF. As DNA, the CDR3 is TGCGCCAGCAGGAGGGGGGGGCAGGGGGCACTCACTGAAGCTTTCTTT.